This T cell receptor (beta chain) was captured by sequencing in a study of OX40 agonist ivuxolimab in advanced cancers. Germline loops: CDR1 SGHKS, CDR2 YYEKEE (reference sequence). This CDR3 comprises 11 residues. Trimming removed 9 bases at V and 8 bases at J, with 14 bases between. Some clones are missing from TCRdb's copy, which holds only in-frame ones; the method was immunoSEQ multiplex PCR. Seen here are some 27,000 clones, around four fifths observed once, and the top ten hold roughly 11%. This clonotype originated in an adult with an advanced solid tumor such as melanoma, head and neck, liver or kidney cancer. Sequencing was performed on CD4+ or CD8+ T cells sorted from blood, taken in a trial of the OX40 agonist ivuxolimab. The chain is built from TRBV5-5 and TRBJ1-2; D gene unclear. CDR3 in amino acids: CATEDIGGYTF. The DNA of the CDR3 is TGTGCCACCGAAGATATTGGGGGCTACACCTTC. The whole variable domain, filled in from reference TRBV5-5 and TRBJ1-2, reads DAGVTQSPTHLIKTRGQQVTLRCSPISGHKSVSWYQQVLGQGPQFIFQYYEKEERGRGNFPDRFSARQFPNYSSELNVNALLLGDSALYLCATEDIGGYTFGSGTRLTVV.